This entry lists 9 T cell receptor beta chains sequenced from one sample in a study of blood T cell repertoires in COVID-19. TCRdb's table, derived via immunoSEQ multiplex PCR, lists solely in-frame clones and lacks some. In the table there are around 130,000 clones, about four fifths of which are singletons. Sequencing was performed on peripheral blood. The receptors stem from a woman in her fifties or sixties with acute or convalescent COVID-19.

This chain links TRBV6-5 with TRBJ1-5; D perhaps matches TRBD1 (5 bases). Germline V gene sequence: CDR1 MNHEY, CDR2 SVGAGI. CDR3 length: 14 residues. Trimming stripped 4 bases from V and 2 bases from J, with 9 bases between. The CDR3 here is CASSLGRGNQPQHF. The CDR3 nucleotides are TGTGCCAGCAGTTTGGGCAGGGGCAATCAGCCCCAGCATTTT.

The chain combines TRBV5-5 with TRBJ2-2, with 8 bases aligning to TRBD2. Germline assignment: CDR1 SGHKS and CDR2 YYEKEE (reference sequence). The CDR3 loop spans 16 amino acids. The V and J ends lost 4 bases and 2 bases, in that order; junction bases with no gene match: 7. CDR3 coding DNA: TGTGCCAGCAGCCTTGCGGGGGGCCCCAACACCGGGGAGCTGTTTTTT. Amino acid sequence: CASSLAGGPNTGELFF. Full variable domain (rest looked up from reference TRBV5-5 and TRBJ2-2): DAGVTQSPTHLIKTRGQQVTLRCSPISGHKSVSWYQQVLGQGPQFIFQYYEKEERGRGNFPDRFSARQFPNYSSELNVNALLLGDSALYLCASSLAGGPNTGELFFGEGSRLTVL.

This chain uses TRBV30 with TRBJ1-2; perhaps TRBD1 as D (5 bases). V was trimmed by 0 bases and J by 3 bases, leaving 11 bases between them. Germline assignment: CDR1 GTSNPN and CDR2 SVGIG (reference sequence). CDR3 length: 14 amino acids. The CDR3 sequence is CAWSVWGRYYGYTF. The DNA of the CDR3 is TGTGCCTGGAGTGTTTGGGGGAGGTACTATGGCTACACCTTC. Variable domain in full (rest from reference TRBV30 and TRBJ1-2): SQTIHQWPATLVQPVGSPLSLECTVEGTSNPNLYWYRQAAGRGLQLLFYSVGIGQISSEVPQNLSASRPQDRQFILSSKKLLLSDSGFYLCAWSVWGRYYGYTFGSGTRLTVV.

The chain is built from TRBV6-5 and TRBJ2-2; perhaps TRBD1 as D (7 bases). Trimming removed 6 bases from V and 6 bases from J, with 14 bases in between. The germline V gene has CDR1 MNHEY and CDR2 SVGAGI. The CDR3 is 14 residues long. The CDR3 region has the DNA TGTGCCAGCAGGCCAACAGGGGAGGCCGGGGAGCTGTTTTTT. Translating it yields CASRPTGEAGELFF.

V usage is TRBV5-1 and J usage is TRBJ1-2; D is ambiguous. V was shortened by 3 bases and J by 3 bases, with 21 bases between the two germline ends. Germline assignment: CDR1 SGHRS and CDR2 YFSETQ. The CDR3 has 17 residues. CDR3 nucleotides: TGCGCCAGCAGCTCCGACTTATCCCATCGGCGGCACTATGGCTACACCTTC. Amino acid sequence: CASSSDLSHRRHYGYTF. Complete variable domain (other parts from reference TRBV5-1 and TRBJ1-2): KAGVTQTPRYLIKTRGQQVTLSCSPISGHRSVSWYQQTPGQGLQFLFEYFSETQRNKGNFPGRFSGRQFSNSRSEMNVSTLELGDSALYLCASSSDLSHRRHYGYTFGSGTRLTVV.

The rearrangement links TRBV3-1 (or the pseudogene TRBV3-2) to TRBJ1-1; the D is unclear. The CDR3 totals 14 residues. Trimming pared 1 base from V and 0 bases from J, leaving 6 bases between. The germline gives CDR1 LGHDT, CDR2 YNNKEL (reference sequence). CDR3 loop: CASSQAAVNTEAFF. The CDR3 DNA is TGTGCCAGCAGCCAAGCGGCGGTGAACACTGAAGCTTTCTTT.

The chain uses TRBV18 and TRBJ2-1; 7 bases are shared with TRBD1. The CDR3 sequence is 15 residues long. Per the germline V gene, CDR1 is KGHSH and CDR2 is LQKENI. Trimming took 3 bases from V and 7 from J; bases not matched to a gene: 9. The CDR3 loop reads CASSPQRGLGNEQFF. CDR3 coding DNA: TGTGCCAGCTCACCTCAGAGGGGGCTAGGGAATGAGCAGTTCTTC.

The chain has TRBV3-1 (or the pseudogene TRBV3-2) and TRBJ1-2, with D maybe TRBD1 (5 bases). V was trimmed by 4 bases and J by 12 bases, leaving 15 bases between them. CDR3 length: 12 amino acids. Germline V gives CDR1 LGHDT, CDR2 YNNKEL (reference sequence). The CDR3 spells CASSPGTAGNTF. The CDR3 DNA follows: TGTGCCAGCAGCCCTGGGACTGCCGGAAACACCTTC.

V is TRBV4-1 and J is TRBJ1-3; D is unclear. Trimming shortened V by 3 bases and J by 0 bases, and 12 bases separated the two germline ends. This CDR3 is 16 amino acids long. Germline CDR1 MGHRA, CDR2 YSYEKL. Here the CDR3 DNA reads TGCGCCAGCAGCCAGAGGGTGGGGATCTCTGGAAACACCATATATTTT. Residues: CASSQRVGISGNTIYF.